Listed below are T cell receptor beta chains from one sample, sequenced in a study of T cells after yellow fever vaccination. One entry per CDR3 protein results from TCRdb running MiXCR on the 5' RACE reads. The repertoire holds a few hundred thousand distinct CDR3 sequences, with about 9.9% as singletons. The sequencing here drew on PBMCs, taken on the day of the first yellow fever vaccination. The receptor set was obtained from a man aged 18-30 years who received the YFV17D yellow fever vaccine. CDR3s include the opening cysteine and the closing phenylalanine or tryptophan. Each record gives: CDR3 protein, V gene, J gene, CDR3 length.

CASSLDVREAQYF	TRBV7-2	TRBJ2-3	13
CAINGAGQGYGYTF	TRBV10-3	TRBJ1-2	14
CAISGTGFSGANVLTF	TRBV10-3	TRBJ2-6	16
CAISVGGSNEKLFF	TRBV10-3	TRBJ1-4	14
CASSLISGSDLGETQYF	TRBV5-1	TRBJ2-5	17
CASSKNGLDNEQFF	TRBV5-1	TRBJ2-1	14
CASRPEAGESFF	TRBV19	TRBJ1-1	12
CASRTQAFQQYF	TRBV6-5	TRBJ2-7	12
CSASQQGYSNQPQHF	TRBV20-1	TRBJ1-5	15
CASGFYSGTFDQPQHF	TRBV12-5	TRBJ1-5	16
CASTGIERSYNEQFF	TRBV25-1	TRBJ2-1	15
CASSIVGEWNYGYTF	TRBV19	TRBJ1-2	15
CSAWDRGLWSPLHF	TRBV20-1	TRBJ1-6	14
CASSPESGEQETQYF	TRBV18	TRBJ2-5	15
CASTPAGDNTGELFF	TRBV18	TRBJ2-2	15
CSVVTGSSYNEQFF	TRBV29-1	TRBJ2-1	14
CASSLADPTRYTF	TRBV7-8	TRBJ1-2	13
CASSPNPIYEQYF	TRBV5-1	TRBJ2-7	13
CASSLGGVSFYGYTF	TRBV7-8	TRBJ1-2	15
CASSDRTLPDTQYF	TRBV7-9	TRBJ2-3	14
CASSPQGDSNQPQHF	TRBV7-2	TRBJ1-5	15
CASTLDRGSWDTQYF	TRBV2	TRBJ2-3	15
CASSKRDGLAKNIQYF	TRBV27	TRBJ2-4	16
CASSFWGGHQPQHF	TRBV7-2	TRBJ1-5	14
CAISDHPDPQGGQPQHF	TRBV10-3	TRBJ1-5	17
CVSSPPTFTDTQYF	TRBV18	TRBJ2-3	14
CASSPPWPGGYTF	TRBV28	TRBJ1-2	13
CSALPQTGNPYEQYF	TRBV20-1	TRBJ2-7	15
CASSSRGDTQYF	TRBV7-2	TRBJ2-3	12
CASSLGPSVGTDTQYF	TRBV7-9	TRBJ2-3	16
CASSQMSSYEQYF	TRBV6-5	TRBJ2-7	13
CASSQETGESFANYGYTF	TRBV14	TRBJ1-2	18
CASSQPAAWGELFF	TRBV4-2	TRBJ2-2	14
CASSWGLAGLAGDTQYF	TRBV7-2	TRBJ2-3	17
CASSLLEGVGEQFF	TRBV12-3/TRBV12-4	TRBJ2-1	14
CASSSGAIGYTF	TRBV6-6	TRBJ1-2	12
CASSGTELSEQYF	TRBV7-9	TRBJ2-7	13
CASRATSGYTF	TRBV6-5	TRBJ1-2	11
CATSRDYTTNYGYTF	TRBV15	TRBJ1-2	15
CASRPGTALREQYF	TRBV12-3/TRBV12-4	TRBJ2-7	14
CASSWGRGFQETQYF	TRBV6-2/TRBV6-3	TRBJ2-5	15
CSAEASGSTDTQYF	TRBV29-1	TRBJ2-3	14
CASSLGLGGRTGELFF	TRBV11-2	TRBJ2-2	16
CASSQDGNGGRDEQFF	TRBV4-3	TRBJ2-1	16
CASSFGPVSYNEQFF	TRBV7-3	TRBJ2-1	15
CASSQRGGGELFF	TRBV3-1	TRBJ2-2	13